Detailed here is one TCR beta chain. Germline V gene lookup returns CDR1 MNHEY and CDR2 SVGAGI. The CDR3 runs to 13 residues. The J segment lost 4 bases and the V segment lost 6 bases, leaving 5 bases of the junction unmatched. The data were taken from a study of blood T cell repertoires in COVID-19. At the level of the study: The samples span acute and convalescent COVID-19 from the United States, Italy and Spain. The cDNA or gDNA used as material had been derived from T cells, B-cell-depleted T cells, or PBMCs.

Original methodology: For nucleated cells, counts were estimated from reference gene primer amplification. Some clones are missing from TCRdb's copy, which holds only in-frame ones; the method was immunoSEQ multiplex PCR. V and J calls and clone size follow that table, whereas D and trimming were derived from the DNA. The table lists roughly 15,000 clones, 83% of them singletons. Input material: peripheral blood. The source of this sequence is a woman in her fifties or sixties with acute or convalescent COVID-19. The chain has TRBV6-5 and TRBJ1-2; 7 bases fit TRBD1. The CDR3 reads CASRRQGLYGYTF. In DNA, the CDR3 is TGTGCCAGCAGAAGACAGGGACTCTATGGCTACACCTTC.